Sequencing of this T cell receptor beta chain was carried out in a study of blood T cell repertoires in COVID-19. Study-level background: The study drew acute and convalescent COVID-19 samples from the United States, Italy and Spain. PBMCs, B-cell-depleted T cells, or T cells provided the cDNA or gDNA that made up the material.

Original processing notes: Reference gene primer amplification gave nucleated cell count estimates. Sequencing used immunoSEQ multiplex PCR; TCRdb keeps in-frame clones, though not all of them. That table furnishes V, J and clone size, whereas the DNA furnished D and trimming. The sample contains about 200,000 clones, approximately 91% of which appear only once. There are 16 residues in the CDR3. The trim removed 6 bases at V and 4 bases at J, leaving 11 bases unmatched. Germline CDR1 and CDR2: ENHRY and SYGVKD. The Seattle site enrolled patients during active infection and followed them longitudinally.

This TCR was recovered from a man between 50 and 59 years old with COVID-19, enrolled during active disease. V and J are TRBV10-3 and TRBJ2-2; TRBD1 agrees at 7 bases. The sequencing sample was made of peripheral blood. The CDR3 DNA reads as TGTGCCATCAGCGCAGGGGGACAGCACCCCACCGGGGAGCTGTTTTTT. Translation: CAISAGGQHPTGELFF.